This TCR beta chain was observed in a study of identical twins (dated by TCRdb to the mid-2010s). A note on the overall study: To test whether fetal clonotypes persist, this study deep-sequenced TCR alpha and beta repertoires from monozygotic twins, from unrelated adults of various ages, and from cord blood. To rule out contamination, the twin experiments were replicated at different times with different library preparation protocols. Broad study findings and their caveats: A weaker excess of twin sharing was found in beta out-of-frame sequences because the signal-to-noise ratio was lowered by fewer shared sequences. Abundant cord blood beta clonotypes carried fewer insertions; young adult naive repertoires showed a weaker similar trend, while memory repertoires showed none. Compared with coincidental sharing between unrelated individuals, an excess of low generation-probability sequences was observed among out-of-frame TCR alpha sequences shared between twins. Zero-insertion analyses could be partly confounded by invariant T cells such as MAIT and iNKT, though diverse VJ usage argued against such confounding for most clonotypes. In monozygotic twins, out-of-frame TCR alpha sharing was systematically underestimated by recombination models, although the models agreed with sharing between unrelated individuals. Because the same donors could not be followed over many years, the conclusions relied on cross-sectional statistical analysis.

Library preparation employed 5' RACE. The data were produced on an Illumina HiSeq 2000. Template switching added a universal primer binding site, and the final cDNA carried a unique molecular identifier that allowed TCR cDNA molecules to be counted accurately. Specific primers in the conserved constant-segment region were used to synthesize first-strand cDNA for TCR alpha and beta chains. To control for contamination, each cDNA library was double barcoded with a SMART-Mk sample barcode plus Illumina barcodes. Two successive PCR steps introduced TruSeq adapter sequences along with Illumina sample barcodes. Sequencing of the TCR alpha and beta cDNA libraries was done on the Illumina HiSeq platform using custom primers. In the authors' own workflow: MiGEC processed the raw reads to extract unique molecular identifiers, while MiXCR was used to determine the CDR3 positions. Recombination models were inferred per individual with the repgenHMM and IGoR tools using an EM algorithm. Shared clonotypes were analyzed with the tcR package in R, and sharing was normalized by the product of cloneset sizes. Out-of-frame nonproductive sequences were analyzed to study raw recombination free of thymic and clonal selection effects. TCRdb reprocessing: public reads trimmed at Q25 with fastp, clones called with MiXCR, in-frame beta chains kept. Identical CDR3 proteins give one entry, which carries the most common genes and DNA. The V and J calls and clone size come from TCRdb's table, not from the authors' own analysis. The sample has approximately 410,000 distinct CDR3 sequences on record, less than 20% of them singletons. Roughly an eighth of the sample is taken by the ten largest.

This clonotype was detected many times. The antigen it binds to is not known. No base qualities exist here, and no much larger clone lies one base off it. Taken from cysteine to phenylalanine, the CDR3 has 15 residues. Just the 45-base CDR3 DNA is kept, in frame starting at base 1. V is cut back by 0 bases and J by 7 bases, with 7 bases in the junction unmatched. In the germline V gene, CDR1 corresponds to ENHRY and CDR2 to SYGVKD. Only healthy Caucasian donors were included. Three unrelated non-twin adults were also sequenced: a male aged 18 to 30, a male aged 50 to 59 and a female aged 50 to 59. Miltenyi CD45RO+ enrichment and human naive T-cell isolation kits were used to isolate memory (CD45RO+) and naive T cells from PBMC.

This receptor was identified in a man in his forties or fifties in good health. The chain was built from TRBV10-3 and TRBJ2-5; 8 bases in the middle match TRBD2. The sequenced sample was naive T cells sorted from blood. The sample's cell subset or site, from its label and the paper: cells isolated with a human naive T-cell isolation kit. Here the CDR3 is given as CAISESSGTSGTQYF. The DNA is as follows: TGTGCCATCAGTGAGTCTAGCGGGACATCAGGGACCCAGTACTTC.